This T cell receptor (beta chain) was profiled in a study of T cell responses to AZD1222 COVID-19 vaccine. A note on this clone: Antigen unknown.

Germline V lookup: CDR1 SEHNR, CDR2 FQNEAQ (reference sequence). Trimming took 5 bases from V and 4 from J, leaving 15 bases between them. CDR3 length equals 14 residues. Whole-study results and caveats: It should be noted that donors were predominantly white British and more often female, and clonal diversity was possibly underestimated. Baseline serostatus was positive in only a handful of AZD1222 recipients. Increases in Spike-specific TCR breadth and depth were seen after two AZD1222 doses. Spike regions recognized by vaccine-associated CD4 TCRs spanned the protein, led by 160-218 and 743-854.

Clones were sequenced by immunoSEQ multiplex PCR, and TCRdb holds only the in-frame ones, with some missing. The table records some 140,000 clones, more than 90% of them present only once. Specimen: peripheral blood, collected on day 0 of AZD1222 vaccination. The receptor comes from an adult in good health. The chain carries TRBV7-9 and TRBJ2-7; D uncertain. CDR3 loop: CASSRIGRSYEQYF. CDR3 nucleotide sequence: TGTGCCAGCAGCCGAATCGGGCGGTCTTACGAGCAGTACTTC.